This T cell receptor beta chain was captured in a study of cytomegalovirus exposure and HLA in healthy donors. The CDR3 contains 15 residues. CDR1 and CDR2 from the germline V gene are SGDLS and YYNGEE. Trimming took off 4 bases at V and 3 bases at J, with 16 bases between the two ends. Only in-frame clones appear in the TCRdb table, and some are missing; sequencing was by immunoSEQ multiplex PCR. The repertoire consists of some 190,000 clones, with approximately 89% occurring once and the leading ten covering 7.2%. The specimen sequenced was PBMCs. The origin of this receptor is a man under 40 in good health and CMV-seropositive. The chain recombines TRBV9 with TRBJ1-1, with D hard to call. The CDR3 here is CASSSSPGFHTEAFF. The DNA of the CDR3 is TGTGCCAGCAGCTCAAGCCCCGGATTCCACACTGAAGCTTTCTTT.